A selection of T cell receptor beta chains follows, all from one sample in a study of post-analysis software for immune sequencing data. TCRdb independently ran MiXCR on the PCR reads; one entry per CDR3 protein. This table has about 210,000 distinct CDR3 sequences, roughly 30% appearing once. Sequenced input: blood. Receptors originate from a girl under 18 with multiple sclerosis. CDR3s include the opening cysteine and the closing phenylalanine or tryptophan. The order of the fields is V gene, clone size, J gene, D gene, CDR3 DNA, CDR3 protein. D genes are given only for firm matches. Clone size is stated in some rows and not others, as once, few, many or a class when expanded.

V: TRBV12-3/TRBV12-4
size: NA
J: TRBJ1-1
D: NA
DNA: TGTGCCAGCAGTTTGAGCGGCGCGCGAATTGAAGCTTTCTTT
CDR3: CASSLSGARIEAFF

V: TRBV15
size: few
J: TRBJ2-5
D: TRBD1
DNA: TGTACCACCAGGAGAACAGGGGGACGTGAGGAGACCCAGTACTTC
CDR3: CTTRRTGGREETQYF

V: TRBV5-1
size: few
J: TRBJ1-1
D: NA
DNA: TGCGCCAGCAGCATAACAGGGTATGCCACTGAAGCTTTCTTT
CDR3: CASSITGYATEAFF

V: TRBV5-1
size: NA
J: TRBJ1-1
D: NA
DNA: TGCGCCAGCAGCGCCGACAGTTCGGGGGAAGCTTTCTTT
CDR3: CASSADSSGEAFF

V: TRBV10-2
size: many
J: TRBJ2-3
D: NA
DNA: TGCGCCAGCGGGAGAGCGGACCGCACAGATACGCAGTATTTT
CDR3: CASGRADRTDTQYF

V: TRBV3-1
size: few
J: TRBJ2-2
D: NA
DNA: TGTGCCAGCAGCCAACGCGGAGGGGCAGGTACCGGGGAGCTGTTTTTT
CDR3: CASSQRGGAGTGELFF

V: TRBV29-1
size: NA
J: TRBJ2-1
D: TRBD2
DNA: TGCAGCGCCCAAGGGCTAGCGGGCTACAATGAGCAGTTCTTC
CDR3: CSAQGLAGYNEQFF

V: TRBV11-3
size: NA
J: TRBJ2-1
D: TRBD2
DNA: TGTGTCAGCAGCATCATTAGCGGGAGGATTCGTGTTGAGCAGTTCTTC
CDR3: CVSSIISGRIRVEQFF

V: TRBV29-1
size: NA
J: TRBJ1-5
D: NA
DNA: TGCAGCGTTCGTGACGGCGATCGGCCCCAGCATTTT
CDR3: CSVRDGDRPQHF

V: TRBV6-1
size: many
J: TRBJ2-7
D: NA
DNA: TGTGCCAGTAAAGGGGGAATCTCCTACGAGCAGTACTTC
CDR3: CASKGGISYEQYF

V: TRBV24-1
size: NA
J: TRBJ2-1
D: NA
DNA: TGTGCCACCAATGCACTAGCTAATGAGCAGTTCTTC
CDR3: CATNALANEQFF

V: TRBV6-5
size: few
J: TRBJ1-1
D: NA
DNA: TGTGCCAGCAGCCGGACCGAAAACACTGAAGCTTTCTTT
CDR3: CASSRTENTEAFF

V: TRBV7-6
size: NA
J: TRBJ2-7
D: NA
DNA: TGTGCCAGCAGCTTAGGGCAAGGGGACACCTACGAGCAGTACTTC
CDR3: CASSLGQGDTYEQYF

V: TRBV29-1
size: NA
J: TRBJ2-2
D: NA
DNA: TGCAGCGTTGAAGACGGCCCCGAGCCCACGAACACCGGGGAGCTGTTTTTT
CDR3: CSVEDGPEPTNTGELFF

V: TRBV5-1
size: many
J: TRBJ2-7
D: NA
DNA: TGCGCCAGCAGCCCCCAGGGAAACTACGAGCAGTACTTC
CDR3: CASSPQGNYEQYF

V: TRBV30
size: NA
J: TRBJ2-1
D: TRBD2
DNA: TGTGCCTGGAGTGTGCCTAGCGGTACCTACAATGAGCAGTTCTTC
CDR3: CAWSVPSGTYNEQFF

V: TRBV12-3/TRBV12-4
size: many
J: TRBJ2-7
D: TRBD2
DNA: TGTGCCAGCAGAATACGACGGGGGGGGGGCTACGAGCAGTACTTC
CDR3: CASRIRRGGGYEQYF

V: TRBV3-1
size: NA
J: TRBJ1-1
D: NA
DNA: TGTGCCAGCAGCCAAGTGCCGTCTGAAGCTTTCTTT
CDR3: CASSQVPSEAFF

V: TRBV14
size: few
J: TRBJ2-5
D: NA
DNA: TGTGCCAGCAGCCAAAATGCCCGGGAGACCCAGTACTTC
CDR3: CASSQNARETQYF

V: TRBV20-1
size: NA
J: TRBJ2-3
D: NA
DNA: TGCAGTGCTAGAGATCCGGGGTTAGATACGCAGTATTTT
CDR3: CSARDPGLDTQYF

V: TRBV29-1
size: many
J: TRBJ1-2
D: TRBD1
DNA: TGCAGCGTGAAGACAGGGGTTGACTATGGCTACACCTTC
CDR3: CSVKTGVDYGYTF

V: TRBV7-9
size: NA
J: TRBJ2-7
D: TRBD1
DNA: TGTGCCAGCAGCAAAACTTTAGGTGCAGGGGGAACCTGCGAGCAGTACTTC
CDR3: CASSKTLGAGGTCEQYF

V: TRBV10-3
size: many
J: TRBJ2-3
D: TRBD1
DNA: TGTGCCATCAGTGAAGGACAGGCGCCTGATACGCAGTATTTT
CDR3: CAISEGQAPDTQYF

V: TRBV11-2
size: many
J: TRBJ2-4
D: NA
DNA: TGTGCCAGCAGCTTAGAGGGCAGGGGAAAAAACATTCAGTACTTC
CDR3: CASSLEGRGKNIQYF

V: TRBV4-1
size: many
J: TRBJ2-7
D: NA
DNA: TGCGCCAGCAGCCAAGAAGCTATATTATGGGTGAGGGCAGGGATGATTTACGAGCAGTACTTC
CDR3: CASSQEAILWVRAGMIYEQYF

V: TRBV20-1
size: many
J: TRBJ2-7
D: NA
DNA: TGCAGTGCTAGAGATCAAATCGGAGCCTCCTACGAGCAGTACTTC
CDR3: CSARDQIGASYEQYF

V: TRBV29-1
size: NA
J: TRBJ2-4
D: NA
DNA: TGCAGCGGAGGGGAGGGGGCTGAAAACATTCAGTACTTC
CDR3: CSGGEGAENIQYF

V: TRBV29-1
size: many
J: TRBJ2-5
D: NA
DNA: TGCAGCGTTTCCCTTCAAGAGACCCAGTACTTC
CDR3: CSVSLQETQYF

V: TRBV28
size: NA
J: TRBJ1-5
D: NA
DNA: TGTGCCAGCAGTCCGATTTGGGGAAGCAATCAGCCCCAGCATTTT
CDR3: CASSPIWGSNQPQHF

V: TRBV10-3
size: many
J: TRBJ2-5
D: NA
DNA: TGTGCCATCAGTGAGTCGGGGGCGGGTCCCCAAGAGACCCAGTACTTC
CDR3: CAISESGAGPQETQYF

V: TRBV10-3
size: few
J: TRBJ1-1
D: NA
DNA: TGTGCCATCAACAACCGGGACATGAACACTGAAGCTTTCTTT
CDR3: CAINNRDMNTEAFF

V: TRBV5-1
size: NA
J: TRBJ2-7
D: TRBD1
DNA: TGCGCCAGCAGCTTGGTAGCCGGGGGACAGGGCCCCTACGAGCAGTACTTC
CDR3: CASSLVAGGQGPYEQYF

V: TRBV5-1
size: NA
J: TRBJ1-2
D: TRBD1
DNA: TGCGCCAGCAGCCCTACCGGGACAGGTCCCGTCTATGGCTACACCTTC
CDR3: CASSPTGTGPVYGYTF

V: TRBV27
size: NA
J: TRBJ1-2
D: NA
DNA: TGTGCCAGCAGTTCGAGGGGGTCCCTTGGCGGCTACACCTTC
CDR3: CASSSRGSLGGYTF

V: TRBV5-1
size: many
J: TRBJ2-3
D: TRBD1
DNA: TGCGCCAGCAGCTTGGTAGGAACAGGGGCACAAAATACGCAGTATTTT
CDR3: CASSLVGTGAQNTQYF

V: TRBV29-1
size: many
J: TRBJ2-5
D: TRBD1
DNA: TGCAGCGTTCAGGACAGGGAGACCCAGTACTTC
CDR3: CSVQDRETQYF

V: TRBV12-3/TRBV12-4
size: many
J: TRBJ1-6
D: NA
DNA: TGTGCCAGCAGTCATCATAATTCACCCCTCCACTTT
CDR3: CASSHHNSPLHF

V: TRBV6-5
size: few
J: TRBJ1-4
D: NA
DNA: TGTGCCAGCAGTTACTCGAGGGCGGCCAAGGAAAAACTGTTTTTT
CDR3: CASSYSRAAKEKLFF

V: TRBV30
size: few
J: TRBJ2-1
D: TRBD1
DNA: TGTGCCTGGACACAGGGGGCGGATGAGCAGTTCTTC
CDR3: CAWTQGADEQFF

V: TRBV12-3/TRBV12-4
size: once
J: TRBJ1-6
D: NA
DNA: TGTGCCAGCAGCGCGACACAAAACGGCCCCCACTTT
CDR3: CASSATQNGPHF

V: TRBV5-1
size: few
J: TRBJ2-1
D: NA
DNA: TGCGCCAGCAGATTCCGGTGGGAGACAACGTACAATGAGCAGTTCTTC
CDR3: CASRFRWETTYNEQFF

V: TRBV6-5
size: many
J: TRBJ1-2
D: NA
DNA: TGTGCCAGCAGTCCCACAATGGCCCTACTCAACTATGGCTACACCTTC
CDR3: CASSPTMALLNYGYTF

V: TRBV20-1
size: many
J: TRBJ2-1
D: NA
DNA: TGCAGTGCTAGGGACAGCGGATCCTACAATGAGCAGTTCTTC
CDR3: CSARDSGSYNEQFF

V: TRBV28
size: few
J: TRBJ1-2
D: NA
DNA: TGTGCCAGCACCGTTCGGGCAGAGCCCTATGGCTACACCTTC
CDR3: CASTVRAEPYGYTF

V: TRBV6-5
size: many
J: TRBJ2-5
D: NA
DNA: TGTGCCAGCAGTTACTACGGAGGGGAAGAGACCCAGTACTTC
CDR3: CASSYYGGEETQYF

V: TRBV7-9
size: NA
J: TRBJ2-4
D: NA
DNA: TGTGCCAGCAGCTTAGCACAAGGGATAGCCAAAAGCATTCAGTACTTC
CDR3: CASSLAQGIAKSIQYF

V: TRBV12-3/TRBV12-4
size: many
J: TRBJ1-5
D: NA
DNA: TGTGCCAGCAGTTGGGGTGATAGCAATCAGCCCCAGCATTTT
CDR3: CASSWGDSNQPQHF

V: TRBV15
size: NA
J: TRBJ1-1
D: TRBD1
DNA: TGTGCCACCAGCAGAGATCAGGGGGAAGGGACTGAAGCTTTCTTT
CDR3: CATSRDQGEGTEAFF

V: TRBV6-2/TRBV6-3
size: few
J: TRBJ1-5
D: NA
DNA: TGTGCCAGCAGCACCAGGGGTTCTTTCGCGCCCCAGCATTTT
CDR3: CASSTRGSFAPQHF

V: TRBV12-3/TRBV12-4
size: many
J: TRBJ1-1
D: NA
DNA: TGTGCCAGCAGTTTAGACCCCATAGGCTCTGAAGCTTTCTTT
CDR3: CASSLDPIGSEAFF

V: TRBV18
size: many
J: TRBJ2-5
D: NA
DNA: TGTGCCAGCTCCCCGCGGGATCAAGAGACCCAGTACTTC
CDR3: CASSPRDQETQYF

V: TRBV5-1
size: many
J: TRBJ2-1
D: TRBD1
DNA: TGCGCCAGCAACGATCCCCGGGACAGGGAAAATGAGCAGTTCTTC
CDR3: CASNDPRDRENEQFF

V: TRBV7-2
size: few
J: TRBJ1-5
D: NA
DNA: TGTGCCAGCAGCTTAGCGCGAGAGGGTGAGAGCAATCAGCCCCAGCATTTT
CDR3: CASSLAREGESNQPQHF

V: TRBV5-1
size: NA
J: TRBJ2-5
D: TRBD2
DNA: TGCGCCAGCAGCTTGGTTAGCGGGGGCCCCCAAGAGACCCAGTACTTC
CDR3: CASSLVSGGPQETQYF

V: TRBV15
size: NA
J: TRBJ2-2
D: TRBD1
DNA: TGTGCCACCAGCTCAGGAGACAGGGGGCATGGGAAGCTGTTTTTT
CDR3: CATSSGDRGHGKLFF

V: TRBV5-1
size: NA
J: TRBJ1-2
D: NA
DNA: TGCGCCAGCAGCTTGGAGGGGACTATCGGCTACACCTTC
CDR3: CASSLEGTIGYTF

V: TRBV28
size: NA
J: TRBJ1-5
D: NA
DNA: TGTGCCAGCACCCTCCCGGACAGTTCTAATCAGCCCCAGCATTTT
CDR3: CASTLPDSSNQPQHF